The rows below give T cell receptor beta chains drawn from one sample of a study of cytomegalovirus exposure and HLA in healthy donors. Data came from immunoSEQ multiplex PCR; TCRdb stores just in-frame clones and leaves some out. The sample contains 100,000 or so clones, about three quarters of which appear only once. Sequencing was done on a sample of PBMCs. These receptors all stem from a man aged 25-45 years in good health and CMV-seropositive. CDR3s leave out the opening cysteine and the closing phenylalanine or tryptophan.

CDR3,V
ASSLGSGTGWIQPQH,TRBV7-2
ASSDGGREQY,TRBV7-6
ASRTSGGADTQY,TRBV6-5
ASSIVSGSSYEQY,TRBV19
ASRTASYEQY,TRBV6-1
ASSLQQGYEQY,TRBV27
ASSAGGAGYGYT,TRBV6-1
AWSGQGYSNQPQH,TRBV30
ASSWSEGGYEQY,TRBV19
ASSFPSGGAYEQY,TRBV25-1
ASSLQAGDVELF,TRBV5-5
ASSFSGEYGYT,TRBV5-6
ASSYRGEAF,TRBV6-5
ASSWGQGPYEQY,TRBV7-8
ASRKSGDPGGQH,TRBV6-5
ASSQQVVLMNTEAF,TRBV4-3
AWSVDMSIKETQY,TRBV30
ASSLSFGGTNYGYT,TRBV28
ASSSRGYANNEQF,TRBV28
AISEGRQGSEKLF,TRBV10-3
ASSSGGVGTDTQY,TRBV5-6
ASSFSRGGAEAF,TRBV27